This T cell receptor (beta chain) appears in the sequencing data of a study of CD8+CD57+ T cells in acquired aplastic anemia. Turning to the study itself: DNA per sorted CD4+ or CD8+ sample ranged roughly 0.19 to 27.4 ug, averaging 3.2 ug. The average read count for CD4+ cells in healthy donors was 9 million to 14 million. General observations from the study: A significant difference in CD8+ Simpson's diversity between patients and controls was not found. Roughly 30 CD8+ CDR3 sequences occurred in both the patients and the controls.

V was cut by 2 bases and J by 4 bases, with 7 bases left in between. The germline V gene encodes CDR1 KGHDR and CDR2 SFDVKD. The CDR3 has 13 residues. Genomic DNA was employed as the template in profiling TCR beta VDJ and CDR3. TCRdb used MiXCR to reprocess the reads, holding one entry per CDR3 protein. Altogether around 140,000 distinct CDR3 sequences are present, 41% being singletons, with the ten largest covering around 8.4%. Concerning this clonotype: As yet, its antigen is unknown.

The V call is TRBV24-1, the J call TRBJ1-2; no clear D. Sequences were obtained from sorted CD4+, CD8+, or CD8+CD57+ T cells (not recorded which) from PBMCs. This receptor was identified in a human donor in good health, serving as a control. The CDR3 DNA is TGTGCCACCAGTGATTCCGGGGTCTATGGCTACACCTTC. Translated, it gives CATSDSGVYGYTF.